This T cell receptor beta chain was captured in a study of tumor-infiltrating lymphocytes in primary liver carcinoma. Co-extracted RNA and DNA came from approximately 20-30 mg of unsorted bulk tissue. Tumor samples all exceeded 80% viable tumor cells. A primer matching the constant region was used to make TCR beta cDNA from 500 ng of total RNA. Library construction for TCR beta comprised three nested multiplex PCR rounds performed with slightly modified ARM-PCR. Rounds one and two of PCR, each of around 11 cycles, were primed with TRBV1-TRBV30 forward primers and a C-beta reverse primer. TCRdb used MiXCR to reprocess the multiplex PCR reads, holding one entry per CDR3 protein. The table has more than 20,000 distinct CDR3 sequences, over 75% seen once. The CDR3 length is 13 residues. CDR1 is LGHNA, CDR2 YSLEER, per germline. Trimming shortened V by 5 bases and J by 7 bases, and 11 bases separated the two germline ends.

This chain joins TRBV4-3 and TRBJ2-2; the D gene is possibly TRBD2 (5 bases). The receptor was isolated from a woman aged 25 to 45 with primary liver carcinoma and hepatitis B virus infection. Sample: liver tumor tissue from sampling region 2. Subset defined: tumor region T2, inferior pole. The CDR3 loop reads CASSLMGVGELFF. The CDR3 bases are TGCGCCAGCAGCTTGATGGGAGTCGGGGAGCTGTTTTTT.